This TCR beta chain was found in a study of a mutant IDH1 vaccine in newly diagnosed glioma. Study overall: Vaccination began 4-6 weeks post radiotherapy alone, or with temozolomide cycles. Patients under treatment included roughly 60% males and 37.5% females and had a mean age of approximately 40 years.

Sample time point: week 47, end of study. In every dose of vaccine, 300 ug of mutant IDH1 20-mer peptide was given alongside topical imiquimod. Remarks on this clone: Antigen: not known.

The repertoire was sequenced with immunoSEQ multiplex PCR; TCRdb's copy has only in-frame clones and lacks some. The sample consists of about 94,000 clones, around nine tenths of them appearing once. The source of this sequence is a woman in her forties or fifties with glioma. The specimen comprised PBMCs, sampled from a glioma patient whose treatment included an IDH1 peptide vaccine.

CDR3 in amino acids: CASSVYGTRYEQYF. The CDR3 nucleotides are TGTGCCAGCAGTGTGTACGGGACGCGGTACGAGCAGTACTTC. This sequence joins TRBV6-5 and TRBJ2-7, with D perhaps TRBD1 or TRBD2 (5 bases each). CDR3 length: 14 residues. Germline loops: CDR1 MNHEY, CDR2 SVGAGI. The V end was cut by 5 bases, the J end by 4 bases, with 15 bases between.